The 10 T cell receptor beta chains below were found in one sample sequenced in a study of CD8+CD57+ T cells in acquired aplastic anemia (dated by TCRdb to 2017 to 2018). The listed sequencing device is Illumina HiSeq 2000. TCR beta VDJ combination and CDR3 sequence profiling used genomic DNA as the template. TCRdb passed the public sequencing reads through fastp at Q25 and MiXCR, retaining productive beta sequences. Entries that share a CDR3 protein sequence are merged under the most common genes and DNA. The sample includes roughly 290,000 distinct CDR3 sequences, with 56% observed a single time. The ten top clones hold approximately 1.3% of the sample. Expansion of CD8+CD57+ cells had been shown by flow cytometry in the patients chosen for sequencing. Sequenced: sorted CD4+, CD8+, or CD8+CD57+ T cells (not recorded which) from PBMCs. Receptors originate from a human donor with aplastic anemia.

This sequence joins TRBV2 and TRBJ1-4, with TRBD1 matching over 7 bases. Per the germline V gene, CDR1 is SNHLY and CDR2 is FYNNEI. Losses at the gene ends were 4 bases for V and 7 bases for J; bases not matched to a gene: 6. CDR3 length equals 14 residues. The CDR3 nucleotides read TGTGCCAGCAGTGCCCAGGGGGGAATTGAAAAACTGTTTTTT. It specifies CASSAQGGIEKLFF.

This clonotype was recorded once. The V and J genes are TRBV7-8 and TRBJ1-2; a weak D match, TRBD1 (6 bases). V was shortened by 2 bases and J by 3 bases, with 13 bases between the two germline ends. This CDR3 contains 15 residues. Germline V lookup: CDR1 SGHVS, CDR2 FQNEAQ. DNA of the CDR3: TGTGCCAGCAGCTTAACCGGGGGGCTCGACTATGGCTACACCTTC. Translation gives CASSLTGGLDYGYTF.

Note on this clonotype: No conserved phenylalanine or tryptophan ends this CDR3, so it is likely a read error. CDR3 nucleotides: TGTGCCAGCAGCTCTCAGTTAGGCGGGAGAACCGGGGAGCTGTTTTCT. It codes for CASSSQLGGRTGELFS. The chain joins TRBV7-9 to TRBJ2-2, with 7 bases identical to TRBD2. The V and J ends lost 4 bases and 5 bases, in that order; junction bases with no gene match: 10. CDR3 size: 16 residues. Per the germline V gene, CDR1 is SEHNR and CDR2 is FQNEAQ (reference sequence).

V and J are TRBV5-1 and TRBJ2-2, with 7 nucleotides matching TRBD2. Germline V gene data show CDR1 as SGHRS and CDR2 as YFSETQ. This CDR3 is 16 amino acids long. J was trimmed by 4 bases and V by 0 bases; bases with no gene match: 6. CDR3: CASSLVAAGSTGELFF. The CDR3 DNA sequence: TGCGCCAGCAGCTTGGTTGCAGCGGGAAGCACCGGGGAGCTGTTTTTT.

This sequence joins TRBV12-3 or TRBV12-4 and TRBJ1-2, with D perhaps TRBD1 (6 bases). V lost 7 bases to trimming and J lost 8 bases, with 14 bases between them. This CDR3 is 12 amino acids long. DNA of the CDR3: TGTGCCAGCATGTCCAGGGGAGAAGGCTACACCTTC. Its translation: CASMSRGEGYTF.

This clonotype was seen ten or more times. The chain has TRBV6-6 and TRBJ1-1; possibly TRBD1 for D (5 bases). The V gene lost 6 bases and the J gene lost 4 bases, with 15 bases spanning the gap. The CDR3 has 14 residues. The germline gives CDR1 MNHNY, CDR2 SVGAGI (reference sequence). CDR3: CASREGLAGTEAFF. For the CDR3, the DNA is TGTGCCAGCAGGGAGGGACTGGCAGGCACTGAAGCTTTCTTT.

Ten or more counts support this clonotype. This chain joins TRBV19 and TRBJ2-2; 8 nucleotides agree with TRBD1. CDR1 and CDR2 from the germline V gene are LNHDA and SQIVND (reference sequence). This CDR3 spans 15 amino acids. V lost 7 bases, J lost 1 base, and 5 bases stayed unmatched. The CDR3 spells CASTGQGLNTGELFF. The CDR3 DNA follows: TGTGCCAGTACAGGACAGGGTTTGAACACCGGGGAGCTGTTTTTT.

This clonotype was counted many times. The genes are TRBV5-1 and TRBJ1-5; D is undetermined. Germline V gene lookup returns CDR1 SGHRS and CDR2 YFSETQ. Trimming shortened V by 0 bases and J by 0 bases, and 10 bases separated the two germline ends. The CDR3 extends over 16 amino acids. The CDR3 here is CASSLDPTVSNQPQHF. The CDR3 nucleotides read TGCGCCAGCAGCTTGGACCCAACTGTTAGCAATCAGCCCCAGCATTTT.

This clonotype turned up a few times. The rearrangement uses TRBV7-9 and TRBJ2-5; D ambiguous. The germline V and J ends were trimmed by 1 base and 1 base, with 13 bases remaining between them. The V gene's germline CDR1 is SEHNR and CDR2 FQNEAQ (reference sequence). This CDR3 comprises 16 residues. The CDR3 here is CASSLVVAGSQETQYF. The DNA of the CDR3 is TGTGCCAGCAGCTTAGTCGTTGCAGGCTCCCAAGAGACCCAGTACTTC.

This clonotype was recorded only once. One junction end disagrees with the germline gene, perhaps due to a read error. This chain connects TRBV20-1 to TRBJ2-5; the D is unclear. The CDR3 runs 13 residues. Germline CDR1 is DFQATT and CDR2 is SNEGSKA (reference sequence). As DNA, the CDR3 is TGCAGTGCTGTACACCCGTACCAAGAGACCAAGTACTTC. This sequence encodes CSAVHPYQETKYF.